This T cell receptor (beta chain) is drawn from a study of blood T cells in healthy people across ages. The second PCR ran about 6 to 12 cycles with a sample-barcoded 5' primer and J-beta primers. TCRdb independently ran MiXCR on the 5' RACE reads; one entry per CDR3 protein. The sample includes about 650,000 distinct CDR3 sequences, 32% of them seen just once. This CDR3 is built from 13 residues. Per the germline V gene, CDR1 is DFQATT and CDR2 is SNEGSKA (reference sequence). Between the trimmed V and J ends, which lost 0 bases and 4 bases, there was a span of 10 bases. Material: blood. This receptor was identified in a woman at least 80 years old in good health. The chain combines TRBV20-1 with TRBJ2-7; D remains unclear. CDR3 coding DNA: TGCAGTGCTAGAGAAGGTGGGATTTACGAGCAGTACTTC. Translation: CSAREGGIYEQYF.